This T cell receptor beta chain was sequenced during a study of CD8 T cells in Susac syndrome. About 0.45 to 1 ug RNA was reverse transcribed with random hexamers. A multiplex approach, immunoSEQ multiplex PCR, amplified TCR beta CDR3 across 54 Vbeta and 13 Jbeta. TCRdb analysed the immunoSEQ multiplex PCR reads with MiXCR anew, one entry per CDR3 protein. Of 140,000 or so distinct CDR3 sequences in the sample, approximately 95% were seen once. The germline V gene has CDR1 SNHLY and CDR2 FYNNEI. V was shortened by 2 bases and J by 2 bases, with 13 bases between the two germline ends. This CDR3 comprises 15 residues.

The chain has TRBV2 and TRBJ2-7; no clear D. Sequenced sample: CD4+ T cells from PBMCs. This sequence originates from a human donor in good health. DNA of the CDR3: TGTGCCAGCAGTGAATTTGGTGGTTGGCCCTACGAGCAGTACTTC. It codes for CASSEFGGWPYEQYF.